This T cell receptor (beta chain) originates from a study of shared clonotypes between healthy human individuals. General observations from the study: It was observed that 5% to 6% of naive CD4 clonotypes were shared across several donors.

Worth noting for this clone: Its antigen is not known.

Recent acute infections and vaccinations were absent in the healthy HIV-negative adult donors. Division of CD4+ cells produced a CD45RA+ naive subset and a CD45RA-negative memory subset. Trimming pared 3 bases from V and 2 bases from J, leaving 11 bases between. The CDR3 is 15 amino acids. From germline, CDR1 is LNHDA and CDR2 SQIVND (reference sequence). Produced via immunoSEQ multiplex PCR; TCRdb's table is partial and in-frame only. The table has 550,000 to 700,000 clones, about three quarters seen once. This TCR was sampled from a woman aged 30 to 39 in good health. The genes are TRBV19 and TRBJ1-5; no firm D call. The sequenced material came from memory CD4+ T cells sorted from blood. This sample's subset: CD45RA-negative fraction. Here the CDR3 DNA reads TGTGCCAGTAGTATGAGTCAGAGCCGCAATCAGCCCCAGCATTTT. It encodes CASSMSQSRNQPQHF.